This T cell receptor (beta chain) was recorded in a study of CD8+ T cells in alopecia areata. Study at large: Among treated patients, oral tofacitinib was administered at 5 to 10 mg twice daily.

This clone has more than one count but fewer than ten. Its antigen remains unknown. General study results and limits: Lesional scalp displayed greater clonality than normal scalp, most notably in alopecia totalis/universalis. Tissue-resident alphabeta T cells belonging to normal skin likewise get sequenced within scalp specimens.

Peripheral blood and lesional scalp punch biopsies came from alopecia areata patients. The ends were cut back, 2 bases at V and 8 bases at J, with 13 bases in the middle. Germline CDR1 is SQVTM and CDR2 is ANQGSEA. The CDR3 spans 13 residues. cDNA serving as the sequencing template came from extracted, reverse transcribed RNA. Profiling relied on immunoSEQ multiplex PCR, and the TCRdb table lists in-frame clones only, not all of them. There are over 150,000 clones in the sample; about 63% occur only once, and roughly 14% lies in the top ten. This chain connects TRBV29-1 to TRBJ2-4, with a possible D match to TRBD1 (6 bases). The sequenced sample was CD4+ T cells sorted from blood, obtained at week 0. The receptor was isolated from a human donor with alopecia areata. The CDR3 is CSVERQGIDIQYF. The CDR3 DNA reads as TGCAGCGTTGAACGTCAGGGGATAGACATTCAGTACTTC.